These T cell receptor beta chains were read from a single sample in a study of blood T cell repertoires in COVID-19. Measured with immunoSEQ multiplex PCR; TCRdb has only the in-frame clones, and not every one. The sample includes approximately 380,000 clones, 85% to 90% of them seen just once. The specimen was PBMCs or T cells enriched from blood (not recorded which). These receptors came from a woman between 18 and 29 years old who had recovered from COVID-19. Both conserved end residues are part of each CDR3.

V	CDR3
TRBV20-1	CSASLQGGYTF
TRBV30	CAFTGRGIPEAFF
TRBV19	CASRPEGKRTGELFF
TRBV7-2	CASSFGGGAIQETQYF
TRBV5-1	CASSPSTGNEQYF
TRBV5-1	CASRYSEGGARETQYF
TRBV5-1	CASSADMSEQYF
TRBV19	CASSAGTGNNYGYTF
TRBV5-1	CASSAGDRAYNEQFF
TRBV4-1	CASSPGAHTIYF
TRBV9	CASSLGLAGGTSTDTQYF
TRBV7-2	CASSISTGVLYGYTF